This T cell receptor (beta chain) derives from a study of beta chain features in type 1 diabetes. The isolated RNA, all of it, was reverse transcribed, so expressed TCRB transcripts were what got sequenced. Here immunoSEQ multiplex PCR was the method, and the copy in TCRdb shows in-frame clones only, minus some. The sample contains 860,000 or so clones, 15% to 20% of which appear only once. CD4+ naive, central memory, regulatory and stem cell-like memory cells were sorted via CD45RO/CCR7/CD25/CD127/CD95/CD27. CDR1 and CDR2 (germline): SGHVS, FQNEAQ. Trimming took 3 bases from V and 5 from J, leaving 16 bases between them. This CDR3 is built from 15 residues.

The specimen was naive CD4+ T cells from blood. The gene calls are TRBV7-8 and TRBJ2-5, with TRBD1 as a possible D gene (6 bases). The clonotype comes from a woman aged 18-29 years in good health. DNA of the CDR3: TGTGCCAGCAGCTTGGGCCAGGGGTTCCCGGAGACCCAGTACTTC. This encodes CASSLGQGFPETQYF.